This TCR beta chain originates from a study of blood T cell repertoires in COVID-19. Overall study context: Samples of COVID-19 (acute and convalescent) were obtained from the United States, Italy and Spain. T cells, B-cell-depleted T cells, or PBMCs provided the cDNA or gDNA that served as material.

The V end was cut by 0 bases, the J end by 4 bases, with 7 bases between. The V gene's germline CDR1 is SGHDT and CDR2 YYEEEE. There are 13 residues in the CDR3. Original data processing: Amplified reference gene primers provided the basis for estimating nucleated cell counts. TCRdb's copy holds only in-frame clones and misses some; the assay was immunoSEQ multiplex PCR. That table supplies the V and J calls and clone size; D and trimming were determined from the DNA. The sample carries about 150,000 clones, about four fifths recorded once. This sequence joins TRBV5-6 and TRBJ1-2; D is undetermined. The sequenced sample consisted of peripheral blood. The clonotype comes from a woman between 55 and 75 years old with acute or convalescent COVID-19. The CDR3 spells CASSLGLSYGYTF. The CDR3 DNA reads TGTGCCAGCAGCTTGGGACTGTCCTATGGCTACACCTTC.